These 15 T cell receptor beta chains were sequenced from one sample in a study of cytomegalovirus exposure and HLA in healthy donors. Primers for the PCR totalled 60 Vbeta and 13 Jbeta. Only in-frame clones appear in the TCRdb table, and some are missing; sequencing was by immunoSEQ multiplex PCR. The sample has approximately 110,000 clones; 70% to 80% are singletons. Sequencing was carried out using PBMCs. The receptors come from a woman in her 30s in good health and CMV-seropositive.

This clone appeared a single time. J is TRBJ2-7 and V is TRBV29-1, with a possible D match to TRBD2 (6 bases). Trimming left V 7 bases short and J 5 bases short, with 18 bases between. Looked up from germline, CDR1 is SQVTM and CDR2 is ANQGSEA. The CDR3 contains 13 residues. CDR3 in amino acids: CSANGGDQDEQYF. In DNA form, the CDR3 reads TGCAGCGCAAACGGCGGGGATCAGGACGAGCAGTACTTC.

This chain links TRBV30 with TRBJ1-5; tentative D call: TRBD1 (5 bases). Germline values: CDR1 GTSNPN, CDR2 SVGIG (reference sequence). V lost 3 bases, J lost 2 bases, and 5 bases lay in between. This CDR3 has 12 amino acids. For the CDR3, the DNA is TGTGCCTGGAGGACAGGCAATCAGCCCCAGCATTTT. This sequence encodes CAWRTGNQPQHF.

This clone showed up just a few times. The gene calls are TRBV5-1 and TRBJ2-1; TRBD2 might be the D (5 bases). Trimming shortened V by 2 bases and J by 0 bases, and 15 bases separated the two germline ends. CDR1 and CDR2 (germline): SGHRS, YFSETQ. The CDR3 spans 17 residues. CDR3 protein: CASSFSLAGSSYNEQFF. The CDR3, as DNA: TGCGCCAGCAGCTTCAGCTTGGCGGGTAGCTCCTACAATGAGCAGTTCTTC.

The chain carries TRBV20-1 and TRBJ2-1; 11 nucleotides agree with TRBD2. V lost 6 bases and J lost 15; bases outside the gene matches: 7. Germline V gene lookup returns CDR1 DFQATT and CDR2 SNEGSKA (reference sequence). The CDR3 runs to 11 residues. The DNA of the CDR3 is TGCAGTGCACCCTCTAGCGGGAGGTCGTTCTTC. This translates into CSAPSSGRSFF.

Concerning this clone itself: The same CDR3 arises from other DNA sequences in this sample as well. This chain links TRBV14 with TRBJ2-3; 10 bases line up with TRBD1. Per germline, CDR1 SGHDN and CDR2 FVKESK. The CDR3 sequence is 16 residues long. V lost 1 base, J lost 2 bases, and 3 bases stayed unmatched. CDR3 protein: CASSQGGTGATDTQYF. DNA of the CDR3: TGTGCCAGCAGCCAAGGAGGGACAGGGGCCACAGATACGCAGTATTTT.

The V gene is TRBV19, the J gene TRBJ1-1, with 8 bases that match TRBD1. Germline CDR1 is LNHDA and CDR2 is SQIVND (reference sequence). V lost 6 bases and J lost 7; bases outside the gene matches: 7. The CDR3 spans 13 residues. The DNA of the CDR3 is TGTGCCAGTAGAGCCAGGGGGCTGAGTGAAGCTTTCTTT. Translated, it gives CASRARGLSEAFF.

The chain links TRBV4-1 to TRBJ2-5; D is perhaps TRBD1 (7 bases). The end of the DNA aligns better with TRBJ2-7, so the J call may be wrong. The length of the CDR3 is 17 residues. The germline V gene encodes CDR1 MGHRA and CDR2 YSYEKL. The CDR3 bases are TGCGCCAGCAGCCCGACAGGGACTCGCACTCTTACCTACGAGCAGTACTTC. This encodes CASSPTGTRTLTYEQYF.

V usage is TRBV5-4 and J usage is TRBJ2-7; the match to TRBD1 covers 8 bases. The germline V gene encodes CDR1 SGHNT and CDR2 YYREEE (reference sequence). The J segment lost 4 bases and the V segment lost 4 bases, leaving 7 bases of the junction unmatched. The CDR3 consists of 14 residues. The CDR3 here is CASSPGTGNYEQYF. CDR3 sequence (DNA): TGTGCCAGCAGCCCTGGGACAGGAAATTACGAGCAGTACTTC.

The chain links TRBV10-1 to TRBJ1-4; no reliable D call. The V and J ends lost 0 bases and 0 bases respectively, with 5 bases between them. The germline CDR1 and CDR2 sequences are WNHNN and SYGVQD (reference sequence). The CDR3 has 15 residues. CDR3 DNA sequence: TGCGCCAGCAGTGAGTCGCTATCAACTAATGAAAAACTGTTTTTT. Protein sequence: CASSESLSTNEKLFF.

J is TRBJ2-2 and V is TRBV10-3, with 10 nucleotides matching TRBD2. With 6 bases clipped from V and 4 bases from J, the junction kept 5 bases outside the gene matches. This CDR3 spans 15 amino acids. Germline CDR1 is ENHRY and CDR2 is SYGVKD. The DNA for the CDR3 is TGTGCCATCAGGAACGGGACTAGCGTCACCGGGGAGCTGTTTTTT. Its protein is CAIRNGTSVTGELFF.

The J gene is TRBJ2-1, the V gene TRBV9; 10 nucleotides line up with TRBD2. The CDR3 has 15 amino acids. In germline, CDR1 is SGDLS, CDR2 YYNGEE. J gave up 7 bases and V 4 bases, and 8 bases lay outside the gene matches. The CDR3 DNA reads TGTGCCAGCAGCACAAGCGGGAGGGCCCGGAATGAGCAGTTCTTC. It codes for CASSTSGRARNEQFF.

The chain combines TRBV11-2 with TRBJ2-1; 15 bases are shared with TRBD2. The CDR3 runs to 15 residues. Unmatched junction bases numbered 8, after V lost 5 bases and J lost 12 bases. Per the germline V gene, CDR1 is SGHAT and CDR2 is FQNNGV. The CDR3 coding sequence is TGTGCCAGCAGCCCAGGACTAGCGGGGGGGCTAGGGCAGTTCTTC. Translated: CASSPGLAGGLGQFF.

The gene calls are TRBV11-3 and TRBJ1-1; 7 nucleotides align to TRBD1. CDR1 SGHNT and CDR2 YENEEA come from the germline V gene. V shed 1 base, J shed 3 bases, and the junction held 8 bases outside the gene matches. The CDR3 runs 16 residues. The CDR3 sequence: CASSLVGTGADTEAFF. In nucleotides, the CDR3 is TGTGCCAGCAGCTTAGTGGGTACAGGGGCGGACACTGAAGCTTTCTTT.

V is TRBV11-3 and J is TRBJ2-7; D is unclear. Germline values: CDR1 SGHNT, CDR2 YENEEA. The CDR3 totals 13 residues. Trimming removed 5 bases at V and 2 bases at J, with 10 bases between. The CDR3, as DNA: TGTGCCAGCAGCGTACGGTTCCCCTACGAGCAGTACTTC. Its protein is CASSVRFPYEQYF.

This chain links TRBV30 with TRBJ1-1; no reliable D call. The germline CDR1 and CDR2 sequences are GTSNPN and SVGIG (reference sequence). V was cut by 0 bases and J by 6 bases, with 8 bases left in between. CDR3 length: 12 amino acids. The DNA for the CDR3 is TGTGCCTGGAGTGTGGCAAACGCTGAAGCTTTCTTT. It specifies CAWSVANAEAFF.